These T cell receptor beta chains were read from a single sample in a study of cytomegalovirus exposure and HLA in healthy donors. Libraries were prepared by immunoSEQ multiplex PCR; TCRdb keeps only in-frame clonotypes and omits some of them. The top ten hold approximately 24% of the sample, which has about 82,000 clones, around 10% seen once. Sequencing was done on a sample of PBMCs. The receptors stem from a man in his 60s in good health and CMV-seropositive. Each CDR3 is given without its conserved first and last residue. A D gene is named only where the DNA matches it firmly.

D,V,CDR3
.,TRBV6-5,ASRLGGGFQETQY
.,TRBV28,AVRGGYGYT
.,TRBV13,ASSLGGGRNEQY
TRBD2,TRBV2,ASVRREGPNNEQF
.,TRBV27,ASSKTNQPQH
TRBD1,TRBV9,ASSVVDRGADTQY
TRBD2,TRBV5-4,ASSGELAGVRETQY
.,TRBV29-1,SVYLDRLPYGYT
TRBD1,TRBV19,ASKKGAVGELF
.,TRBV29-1,SVDRRERTDTQY
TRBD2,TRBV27,ASSLHRTSGYEQY
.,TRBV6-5,ATGRPGSYEQY
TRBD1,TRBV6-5,ASSDRGRNYGYT
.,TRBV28,ASGTFSGGNTIY
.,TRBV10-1,ASSAGVATNEKLF
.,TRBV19,ASSPGSRSSPLH
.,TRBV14,ASAQGNNQPQH
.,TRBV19,ASSIGTRNTEAF
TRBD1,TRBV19,ASSTTGEQETQY
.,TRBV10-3,AIRITGDTQY
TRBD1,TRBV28,ASSFGDRAPSGANVLT
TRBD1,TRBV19,AIADRGPGNTIY
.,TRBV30,AWSPQGGNEQF
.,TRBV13,ASSLGGETGELF
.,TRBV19,ASSIYGQPQH
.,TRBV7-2,ASGYRERNTEAF
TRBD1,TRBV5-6,ASSARDSLTTGELF
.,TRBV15,ATSIGDTEAF
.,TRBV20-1,SARGGYRGF
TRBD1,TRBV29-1,SARSGTGVTGELF
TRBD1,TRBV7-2,ASRLQGVGLYGYT
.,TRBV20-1,SAMRDSQF
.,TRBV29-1,SVPGAINTGELF
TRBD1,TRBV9,ASSPRQGWNEKLF
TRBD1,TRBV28,ASSSRTGEKYIQY
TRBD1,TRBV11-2,ASSFPRGRTGPNSPLH
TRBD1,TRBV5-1,ASSLGQGNNEQF
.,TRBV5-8,ASSLAGIQAEAF
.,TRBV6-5,ASSMGAYGYT
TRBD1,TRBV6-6,ASQIPGQLNSPLH
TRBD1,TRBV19,ASSIRQGYEQY
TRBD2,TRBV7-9,ASSEGLAGEGDTQY
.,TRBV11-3,ASSGRYNEQF
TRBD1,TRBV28,ASSSYAPDRDLYNEQF
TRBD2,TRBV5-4,ASSLGATSGPSTDTQY
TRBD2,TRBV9,ASSVGLASSYEQY